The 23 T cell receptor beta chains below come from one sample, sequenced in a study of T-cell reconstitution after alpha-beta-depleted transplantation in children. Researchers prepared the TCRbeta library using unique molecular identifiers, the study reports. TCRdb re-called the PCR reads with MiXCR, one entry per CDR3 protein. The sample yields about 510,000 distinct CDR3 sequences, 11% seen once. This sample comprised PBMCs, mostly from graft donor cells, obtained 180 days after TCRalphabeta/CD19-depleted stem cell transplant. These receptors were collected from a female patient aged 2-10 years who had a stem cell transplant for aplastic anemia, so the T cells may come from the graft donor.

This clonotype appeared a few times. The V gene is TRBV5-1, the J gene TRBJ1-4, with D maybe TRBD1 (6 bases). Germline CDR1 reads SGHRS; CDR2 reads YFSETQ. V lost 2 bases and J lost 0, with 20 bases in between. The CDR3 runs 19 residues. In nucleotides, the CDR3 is TGCGCCAGCAGCTTCCGGGGGGCGATCCGGGACCCAACTAATGAAAAACTGTTTTTT. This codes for CASSFRGAIRDPTNEKLFF.

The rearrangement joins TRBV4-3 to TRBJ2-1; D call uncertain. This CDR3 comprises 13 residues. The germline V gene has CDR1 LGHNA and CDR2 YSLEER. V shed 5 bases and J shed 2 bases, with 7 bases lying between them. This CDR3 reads CASSGRAYNEQFF. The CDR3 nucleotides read TGCGCCAGCAGCGGTCGGGCCTACAATGAGCAGTTCTTC.

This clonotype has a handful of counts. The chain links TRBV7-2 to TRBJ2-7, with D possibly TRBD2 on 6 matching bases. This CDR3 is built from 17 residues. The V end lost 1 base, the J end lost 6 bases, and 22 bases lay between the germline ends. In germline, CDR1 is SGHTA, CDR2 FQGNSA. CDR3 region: CASSLGGRGYCFCEQYV. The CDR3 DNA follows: TGTGCCAGCAGCTTAGGGGGCCGGGGGTACTGCTTCTGCGAGCAGTACGTC.

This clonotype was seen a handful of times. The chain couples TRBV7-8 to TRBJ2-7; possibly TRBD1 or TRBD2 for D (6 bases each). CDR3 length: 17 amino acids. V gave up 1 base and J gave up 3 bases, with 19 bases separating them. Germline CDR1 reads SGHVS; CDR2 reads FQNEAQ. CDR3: CASSLDGGRTVFYEQYV. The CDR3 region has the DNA TGTGCCAGCAGCTTAGACGGGGGCAGAACGGTATTCTACGAGCAGTACGTC.

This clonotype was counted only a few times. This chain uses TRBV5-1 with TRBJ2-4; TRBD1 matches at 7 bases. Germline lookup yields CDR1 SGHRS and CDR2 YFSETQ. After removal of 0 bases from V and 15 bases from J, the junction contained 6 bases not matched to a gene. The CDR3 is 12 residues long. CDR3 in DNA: TGCGCCAGCAGCTTGGGAGACAGGGTTAGGTACTTC. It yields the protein CASSLGDRVRYF.

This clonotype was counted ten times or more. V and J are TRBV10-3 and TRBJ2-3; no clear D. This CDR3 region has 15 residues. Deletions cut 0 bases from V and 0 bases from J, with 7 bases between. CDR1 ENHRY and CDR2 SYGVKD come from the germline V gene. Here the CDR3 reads CAISESPSSTDTQYF. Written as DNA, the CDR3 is TGTGCCATCAGTGAGTCGCCAAGTAGCACAGATACGCAGTATTTT.

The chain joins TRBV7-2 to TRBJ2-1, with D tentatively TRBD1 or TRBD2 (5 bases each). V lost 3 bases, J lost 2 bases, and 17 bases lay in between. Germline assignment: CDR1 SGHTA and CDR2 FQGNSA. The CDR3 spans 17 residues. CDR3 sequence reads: CASSLRGGPRTYNEQFF. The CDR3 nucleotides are TGTGCCAGCAGCTTGCGTGGGGGTCCCAGGACCTACAATGAGCAGTTCTTC.

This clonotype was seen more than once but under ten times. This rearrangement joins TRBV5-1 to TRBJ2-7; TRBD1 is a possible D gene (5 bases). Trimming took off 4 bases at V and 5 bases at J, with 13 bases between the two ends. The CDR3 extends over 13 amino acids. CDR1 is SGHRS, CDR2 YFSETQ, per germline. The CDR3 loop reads CASSPGLTDEQYF. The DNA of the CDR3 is TGCGCCAGCAGCCCCGGTCTGACAGACGAGCAGTACTTC.

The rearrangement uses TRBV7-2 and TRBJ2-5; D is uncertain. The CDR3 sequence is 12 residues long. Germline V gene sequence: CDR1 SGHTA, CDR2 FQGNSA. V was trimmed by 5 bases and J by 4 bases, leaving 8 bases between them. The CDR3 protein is CASSTDGETQYF. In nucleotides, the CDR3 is TGTGCCAGCAGCACGGACGGAGAGACCCAGTACTTC.

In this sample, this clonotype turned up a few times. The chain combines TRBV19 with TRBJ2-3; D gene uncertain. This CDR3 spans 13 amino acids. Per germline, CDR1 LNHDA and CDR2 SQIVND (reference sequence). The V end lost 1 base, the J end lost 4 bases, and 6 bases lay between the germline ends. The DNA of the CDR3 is TGTGCCAGTAGTATAGTGGGCCCAGATACGCAGTATTTT. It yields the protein CASSIVGPDTQYF.

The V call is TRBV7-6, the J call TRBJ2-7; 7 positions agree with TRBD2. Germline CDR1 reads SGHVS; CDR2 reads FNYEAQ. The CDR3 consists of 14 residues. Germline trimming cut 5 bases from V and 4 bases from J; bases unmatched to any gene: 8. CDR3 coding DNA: TGTGCCAGCAGCCCAACCCTTAGCGGGTACGAGCAGTACGTC. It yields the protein CASSPTLSGYEQYV.

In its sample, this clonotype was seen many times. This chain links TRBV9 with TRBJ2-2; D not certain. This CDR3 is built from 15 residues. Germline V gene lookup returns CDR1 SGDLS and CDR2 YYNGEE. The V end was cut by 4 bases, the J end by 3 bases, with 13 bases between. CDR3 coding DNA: TGTGCCAGCAGCCCCGTTAGGGTGGACACCGGGGAGCTGTTTTTT. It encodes CASSPVRVDTGELFF.

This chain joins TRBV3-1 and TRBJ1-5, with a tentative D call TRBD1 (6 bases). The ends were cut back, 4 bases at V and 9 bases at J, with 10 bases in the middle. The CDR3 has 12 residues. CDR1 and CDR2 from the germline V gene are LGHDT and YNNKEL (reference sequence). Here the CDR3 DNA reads TGTGCCAGCAGCCGGGAACAGGGGCCCCAGCATTTT. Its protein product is CASSREQGPQHF.

The CDR3: CASSLGGGTNQPQHF. The CDR3 nucleotides read TGTGCCAGCAGCTTAGGCGGGGGAACCAATCAGCCCCAGCATTTT. V and J are TRBV13 and TRBJ1-5, with TRBD1 as a possible D gene (5 bases). CDR3 length: 15 amino acids. The V and J ends lost 0 bases and 3 bases respectively, with 9 bases between them. Germline values: CDR1 PRHDT, CDR2 FYEKMQ (reference sequence).

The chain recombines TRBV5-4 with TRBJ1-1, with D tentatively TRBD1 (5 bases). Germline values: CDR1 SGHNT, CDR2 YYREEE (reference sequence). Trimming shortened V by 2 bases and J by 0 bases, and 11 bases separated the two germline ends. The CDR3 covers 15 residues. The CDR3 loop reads CASSFGTVMNTEAFF. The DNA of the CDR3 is TGTGCCAGCAGCTTTGGGACGGTTATGAACACTGAAGCTTTCTTT.

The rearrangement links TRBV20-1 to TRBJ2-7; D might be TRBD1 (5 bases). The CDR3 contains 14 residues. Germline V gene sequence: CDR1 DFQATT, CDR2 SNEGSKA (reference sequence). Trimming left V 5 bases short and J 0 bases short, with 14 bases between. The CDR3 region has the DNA TGCAGTGCTTACATCGGACATGTCTCCTACGAGCAGTACTTC. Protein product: CSAYIGHVSYEQYF.

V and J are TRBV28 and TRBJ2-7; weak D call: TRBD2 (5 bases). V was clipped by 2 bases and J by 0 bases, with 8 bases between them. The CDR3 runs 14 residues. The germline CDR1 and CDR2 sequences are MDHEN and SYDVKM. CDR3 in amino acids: CASSLRGFSYEQYV. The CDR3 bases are TGTGCCAGCAGTTTACGAGGGTTCTCCTACGAGCAGTACGTC.

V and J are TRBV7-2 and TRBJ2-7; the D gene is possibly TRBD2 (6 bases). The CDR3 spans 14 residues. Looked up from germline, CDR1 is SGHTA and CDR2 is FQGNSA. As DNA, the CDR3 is TGTGCCAGCAGCTTAGCGGCGGGACGGAACGACCAGTACGTC. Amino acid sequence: CASSLAAGRNDQYV.

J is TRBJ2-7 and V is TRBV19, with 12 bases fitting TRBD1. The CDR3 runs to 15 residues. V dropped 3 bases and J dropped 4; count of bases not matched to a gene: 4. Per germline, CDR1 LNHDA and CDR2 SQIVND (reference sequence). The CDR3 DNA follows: TGTGCCAGTAGTATTGGGACAGGGGGCGTTTACGAGCAGTACTTC. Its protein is CASSIGTGGVYEQYF.

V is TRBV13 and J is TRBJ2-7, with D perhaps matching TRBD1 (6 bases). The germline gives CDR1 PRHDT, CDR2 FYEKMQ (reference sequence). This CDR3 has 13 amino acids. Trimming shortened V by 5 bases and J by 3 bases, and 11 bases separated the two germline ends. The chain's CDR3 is CASSRTVFYEQYF. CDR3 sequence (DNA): TGTGCCAGCAGCCGGACAGTTTTCTACGAGCAGTACTTC.

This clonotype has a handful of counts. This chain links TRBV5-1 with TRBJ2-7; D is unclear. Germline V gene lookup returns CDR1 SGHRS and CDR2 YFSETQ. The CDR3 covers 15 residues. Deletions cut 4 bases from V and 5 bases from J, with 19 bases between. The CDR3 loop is CASSVIPGLTHEQYF. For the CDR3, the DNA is TGCGCCAGCAGCGTCATACCGGGTCTGACCCACGAGCAGTACTTC.

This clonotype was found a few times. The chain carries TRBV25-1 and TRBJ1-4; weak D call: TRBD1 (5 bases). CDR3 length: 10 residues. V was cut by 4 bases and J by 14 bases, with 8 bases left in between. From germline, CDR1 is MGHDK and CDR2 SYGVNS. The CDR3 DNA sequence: TGTGCCAGCAGTGGGGACCGCCTGTTTTTT. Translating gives CASSGDRLFF.

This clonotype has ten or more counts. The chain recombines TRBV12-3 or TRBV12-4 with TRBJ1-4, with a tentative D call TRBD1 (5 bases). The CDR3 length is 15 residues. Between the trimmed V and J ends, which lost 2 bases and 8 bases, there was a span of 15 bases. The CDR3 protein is CASSLTDARVEKLFF. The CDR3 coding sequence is TGTGCCAGCAGTTTAACGGATGCCAGGGTCGAAAAACTGTTTTTT.